Below are 17 T cell receptor beta chains sequenced from a single sample in a study of CD8 T cells in Susac syndrome. Random hexamers were used to reverse transcribe the RNA input (about 0.5 to 1 ug). A single record per CDR3 protein comes from TCRdb applying MiXCR to the immunoSEQ multiplex PCR reads. Seen here are about 140,000 distinct CDR3 sequences, 85% to 95% observed once, and the top ten hold about 0.11%. Sequences were obtained from CD4+ T cells from PBMCs. These receptors all come from a human donor with multiple sclerosis.

V usage is TRBV5-1 and J usage is TRBJ2-4; D is tentatively TRBD1 or TRBD2 (6 bases each). Trimming stripped 2 bases from V and 8 bases from J, with 11 bases between. The CDR3 covers 13 residues. Germline CDR1 and CDR2: SGHRS and YFSETQ. The CDR3 DNA follows: TGCGCCAGCAGCTTCGGCGGGACATACATTCAGTACTTC. Amino acid sequence: CASSFGGTYIQYF.

This clonotype was seen just once. The chain employs TRBV6-5 and TRBJ2-7; D may be TRBD1 or TRBD2 (5 bases each). V gave up 9 bases and J gave up 3 bases, with 15 bases separating them. The CDR3 runs 13 residues. Germline loops: CDR1 MNHEY, CDR2 SVGAGI. The CDR3 nucleotides are TGTGCCAGTGCTCGGGACGTGGGCTACGAGCAGTACTTC. Its translation is CASARDVGYEQYF.

This rearrangement joins TRBV18 to TRBJ2-1, with 9 bases matching TRBD2. Germline V CDR1 and CDR2: KGHSH, LQKENI. V gave up 2 bases and J gave up 5 bases; unmatched junction bases: 7. This CDR3 has 16 residues. Here the CDR3 DNA reads TGTGCCAGCTCACCAACGGGACTAGCAGCTAACAATGAGCAGTTCTTC. Translating it yields CASSPTGLAANNEQFF.

In its sample, this clonotype was seen once. The gene calls are TRBV7-8 and TRBJ2-7; TRBD2 is a possible D gene (5 bases). V lost 0 bases and J lost 5, with 8 bases in between. Germline lookup yields CDR1 SGHVS and CDR2 FQNEAQ. The CDR3 is made up of 13 amino acids. The CDR3 nucleotides are TGTGCCAGCAGCTTAGCGTCGAGGGACGAGCAGTACTTC. This encodes CASSLASRDEQYF. The entire variable domain, with the rest obtained from reference TRBV7-8 and TRBJ2-7, is as follows: GAGVSQSPRYKVAKRGQDVALRCDPISGHVSLFWYQQALGQGPEFLTYFQNEAQLDKSGLPSDRFFAERPEGSVSTLKIQRTQQEDSAVYLCASSLASRDEQYFGPGTRLTVT.

The chain carries TRBV20-1 and TRBJ1-3; no reliable D call. This CDR3 is 12 amino acids long. The germline V gene encodes CDR1 DFQATT and CDR2 SNEGSKA (reference sequence). V was trimmed by 0 bases and J by 8 bases, leaving 8 bases between them. DNA for the CDR3: TGCAGTGCTAGAGATCAATGGGACACCATATATTTT. Its protein product is CSARDQWDTIYF.

This chain's CDR3 is CSVRGNYGYTF. The CDR3, as DNA: TGCAGCGTTCGGGGGAACTATGGCTACACCTTC. The chain uses TRBV29-1 and TRBJ1-2; TRBD1 might be the D (5 bases). Trimming pared 5 bases from V and 2 bases from J, leaving 6 bases between. Germline V gene data show CDR1 as SQVTM and CDR2 as ANQGSEA. The CDR3 spans 11 residues.

The chain recombines TRBV5-6 with TRBJ1-1, with D uncertain. This CDR3 has 15 amino acids. V lost 2 bases and J lost 1, with 12 bases in between. Germline loops: CDR1 SGHDT, CDR2 YYEEEE. The CDR3 DNA is TGTGCCAGCAGCTTAAGGGCCCTGACGAACACTGAAGCTTTCTTT. Its translation is CASSLRALTNTEAFF. The variable domain in full, with the rest retrieved from reference TRBV5-6 and TRBJ1-1, is DAGVTQSPTHLIKTRGQQVTLRCSPKSGHDTVSWYQQALGQGPQFIFQYYEEEERQRGNFPDRFSGHQFPNYSSELNVNALLLGDSALYLCASSLRALTNTEAFFGQGTRLTVV.

The J gene is TRBJ2-1, the V gene TRBV9, with TRBD1 identical over 8 bases. Germline assignment: CDR1 SGDLS and CDR2 YYNGEE. With V trimmed by 4 bases and J by 7 bases, 4 bases remained unmatched. CDR3 length: 13 amino acids. The DNA for the CDR3 is TGTGCCAGCAGCTCTTGGACAGGGAATGAGCAGTTCTTC. Amino acid sequence: CASSSWTGNEQFF.

The V and J genes are TRBV5-1 and TRBJ2-3; 10 nucleotides agree with TRBD1. The CDR3 contains 16 residues. V gave up 2 bases and J gave up 1 base; unmatched junction bases: 4. Looked up from germline, CDR1 is SGHRS and CDR2 is YFSETQ. The CDR3 region is CASSFGGTGGTDTQYF. Written as DNA, the CDR3 is TGCGCCAGCAGCTTCGGCGGGACAGGGGGCACAGATACGCAGTATTTT.

This chain connects TRBV28 to TRBJ2-1, with D unclear. Trimming took off 3 bases at V and 5 bases at J, with 8 bases between the two ends. Germline V gives CDR1 MDHEN, CDR2 SYDVKM. CDR3 length equals 13 residues. The CDR3 is CASSFFQNNEQFF. The CDR3 bases are TGTGCCAGCAGTTTCTTCCAAAACAATGAGCAGTTCTTC.

The chain couples TRBV25-1 to TRBJ1-2; D is ambiguous. V was cut by 3 bases and J by 2 bases, with 7 bases left in between. CDR3 size: 13 residues. Looked up from germline, CDR1 is MGHDK and CDR2 is SYGVNS. Here the CDR3 reads CASSDPANYGYTF. CDR3 DNA sequence: TGTGCCAGCAGTGATCCAGCCAACTATGGCTACACCTTC.

The chain uses TRBV5-1 and TRBJ1-1; weak D call: TRBD1 (6 bases). This CDR3 spans 17 amino acids. Germline V gene data show CDR1 as SGHRS and CDR2 as YFSETQ. The V end was cut by 5 bases, the J end by 0 bases, with 20 bases between. The CDR3 bases are TGCGCCAGCAGAGAAAGGCAGGGGATTAGAATGAACACTGAAGCTTTCTTT. Protein sequence: CASRERQGIRMNTEAFF.

The rearrangement uses TRBV29-1 and TRBJ1-1; D is unresolved. The V end was cut by 4 bases, the J end by 0 bases, with 12 bases between. CDR1 and CDR2 from the germline V gene are SQVTM and ANQGSEA. The CDR3 is made up of 14 amino acids. The CDR3 nucleotides are TGCAGCGTTGCCCCCTTACACCTGAACACTGAAGCTTTCTTT. Its translation: CSVAPLHLNTEAFF.

The chain carries TRBV20-1 and TRBJ2-7; unclear D gene. CDR1 is DFQATT and CDR2 is SNEGSKA in the germline V gene (reference sequence). The CDR3 has 15 residues. V lost 0 bases and J 0 bases, leaving 12 bases between the germline ends. CDR3 in DNA: TGCAGTGCTAGAGACGGCCGAGCGAGCTCCTACGAGCAGTACTTC. Residues: CSARDGRASSYEQYF.

Here the CDR3 reads CASSPSGTKETQYF. CDR3 nucleotide sequence: TGCGCCAGCAGCCCATCCGGGACTAAAGAGACCCAGTACTTC. The chain employs TRBV5-1 and TRBJ2-5; 7 positions match TRBD2. The germline CDR1 and CDR2 sequences are SGHRS and YFSETQ. Trimming removed 4 bases from V and 3 bases from J; junction bases left unmatched: 6. This CDR3 is 14 amino acids long.

The chain links TRBV29-1 to TRBJ2-7; no firm D call. The CDR3 has 12 residues. V lost 2 bases to trimming and J lost 2 bases, with 7 bases between them. The germline gives CDR1 SQVTM, CDR2 ANQGSEA. The CDR3 sequence: CSVEQATYEQYF. The CDR3 DNA is TGCAGCGTTGAACAGGCGACCTACGAGCAGTACTTC.

The chain carries TRBV19 and TRBJ1-6; D unresolved. CDR1 is LNHDA, CDR2 SQIVND, per germline (reference sequence). The CDR3 loop spans 14 amino acids. The germline V and J ends were trimmed by 4 bases and 6 bases, with 10 bases remaining between them. CDR3 bases: TGTGCCAGTAGTACGGTCTCGCTTAATTCACCCCTCCACTTT. Protein: CASSTVSLNSPLHF.